One sample yielded the 28 T cell receptor beta chains listed below, sequenced in a study of Graves' ophthalmopathy and Graves' hyperthyroidism. The authors amplified TCR beta CDR3 regions from RNA transcripts. RT-PCR was first run with HTBI primers, then multiplex PCR in a second round. TCRdb re-called the multiplex PCR reads with MiXCR, one entry per CDR3 protein. The sample carries 300,000 to 400,000 distinct CDR3 sequences, under 20% recorded once. Sequencing was done on a sample of peripheral blood. These receptor sequences come from an adult man with Graves' ophthalmopathy.

This clonotype was seen at least ten times. This rearrangement joins TRBV28 to TRBJ1-2; D is undetermined. This CDR3 is built from 11 residues. Trimming took off 1 base at V and 7 bases at J, with 4 bases between the two ends. From germline, CDR1 is MDHEN and CDR2 SYDVKM. CDR3 sequence reads: CASSLSFGYTF. In DNA, the CDR3 is TGTGCCAGCAGTTTATCTTTTGGCTACACCTTC.

This clonotype showed up many times. This chain joins TRBV20-1 and TRBJ2-7; possibly TRBD1 or TRBD2 for D (5 bases each). The CDR3 runs to 13 residues. The V gene lost 4 bases and the J gene lost 5 bases, with 15 bases spanning the gap. The germline gives CDR1 DFQATT, CDR2 SNEGSKA (reference sequence). CDR3 bases: TGCAGTGCTAACCCCGGGGCAGTCCACGAGCAGTACTTC. Translation gives CSANPGAVHEQYF.

The sample holds many counts of this clonotype. CDR3: CASSEYGTRNTEAFF. CDR3 nucleotides: TGTGCCAGCAGTGAATATGGGACAAGGAACACTGAAGCTTTCTTT. The V and J genes are TRBV25-1 and TRBJ1-1, with TRBD1 as a possible D gene (6 bases). Germline V CDR1 and CDR2: MGHDK, SYGVNS. This CDR3 region has 15 residues. V was shortened by 0 bases and J by 1 base, with 9 bases between the two germline ends.

This chain uses TRBV19 with TRBJ1-1; unclear D gene. V lost 5 bases to trimming and J lost 0 bases, with 10 bases between them. This CDR3 has 14 residues. Germline V gene data show CDR1 as LNHDA and CDR2 as SQIVND (reference sequence). The CDR3 DNA is TGTGCCAGTAGTCACGGCGGTATGAACACTGAAGCTTTCTTT. This gives the protein CASSHGGMNTEAFF. Variable domain in full (rest from reference TRBV19 and TRBJ1-1): DGGITQSPKYLFRKEGQNVTLSCEQNLNHDAMYWYRQDPGQGLRLIYYSQIVNDFQKGDIAEGYSVSREKKESFPLTVTSAQKNPTAFYLCASSHGGMNTEAFFGQGTRLTVV.

This clonotype came up many times. V gene TRBV7-9 combines with J gene TRBJ2-7, with D maybe TRBD2 (6 bases). The V and J ends lost 5 bases and 4 bases respectively, with 15 bases between them. This CDR3 is 14 amino acids long. The V gene's germline CDR1 is SEHNR and CDR2 FQNEAQ (reference sequence). The CDR3 region is CASSHSGGGYEQYF. CDR3 DNA: TGTGCCAGCAGCCACTCCGGGGGTGGTTACGAGCAGTACTTC.

Ten or more counts support this clonotype. This chain connects TRBV5-1 to TRBJ2-5; TRBD2 aligns across 11 bases. V lost 0 bases to trimming and J lost 5 bases; unmatched junction nucleotides: 3. CDR1 and CDR2 from the germline V gene are SGHRS and YFSETQ. The CDR3 spans 15 residues. The CDR3 DNA reads as TGCGCCAGCAGCTTGGGACTAGCGGGGAGTGAGACCCAGTACTTC. Residues: CASSLGLAGSETQYF.

This clonotype was counted ten times or more. The rearrangement uses TRBV15 and TRBJ2-7, with a weak D call TRBD1 (5 bases). The germline V gene has CDR1 LNHNV and CDR2 YYDKDF (reference sequence). V shed 3 bases and J shed 0 bases, with 12 bases lying between them. This CDR3 comprises 15 residues. This chain's CDR3 is CATSSRAGSSYEQYF. Written as DNA, the CDR3 is TGTGCCACCAGCAGTCGGGCAGGGTCCTCCTACGAGCAGTACTTC.

Many counts were recorded for this clonotype. The V and J genes are TRBV28 and TRBJ1-5; D possibly corresponds to TRBD1 (6 bases). The V end was cut by 6 bases, the J end by 6 bases, with 15 bases between. The germline gives CDR1 MDHEN, CDR2 SYDVKM. The length of the CDR3 is 14 residues. The CDR3 bases are TGTGCCAGCAGGCCGATTACAGGGTTTCAGCCCCAGCATTTT. The encoded protein is CASRPITGFQPQHF.

This clonotype came up many times. This chain joins TRBV20-1 and TRBJ1-2; D is ambiguous. Trimming shortened V by 7 bases and J by 0 bases, and 15 bases separated the two germline ends. In germline, CDR1 is DFQATT, CDR2 SNEGSKA (reference sequence). The CDR3 spans 14 residues. The CDR3: CSGRGSATNYGYTF. Written as DNA, the CDR3 is TGCAGTGGGCGAGGATCAGCTACTAACTATGGCTACACCTTC.

There are many counts of this clonotype. The V call is TRBV19, the J call TRBJ1-5; D gene unclear. CDR3 size: 16 residues. V was trimmed by 3 bases and J by 0 bases, leaving 12 bases between them. The V gene's germline CDR1 is LNHDA and CDR2 SQIVND (reference sequence). The CDR3 DNA reads as TGTGCCAGTAGTATTGACGTTGCGGGTAGCAATCAGCCCCAGCATTTT. It encodes CASSIDVAGSNQPQHF.

A remark on this clonotype: One end of the junction is discordant with germline, which a read error may explain. CDR3 DNA sequence: TGTGCCTGGAGCGGGAAGGTCAGATCCTCCTACGAGCAGTCCTTC. Translation: CAWSGKVRSSYEQSF. The V and J genes are TRBV30 and TRBJ2-7; D may be TRBD2 (5 bases). The CDR3 contains 15 residues. Per the germline V gene, CDR1 is GTSNPN and CDR2 is SVGIG (reference sequence).

At least ten counts were recorded for this clonotype. The CDR3 coding sequence is TGTGCCAGCAACAGGGGTTTGACCTATAATTCACCCCTCCACTTT. This gives the protein CASNRGLTYNSPLHF. The chain combines TRBV28 with TRBJ1-6; TRBD1 agrees at 7 bases. V was pared by 7 bases and J by 2 bases, with 5 bases of the junction left unmatched. The CDR3 runs to 15 residues. Per the germline V gene, CDR1 is MDHEN and CDR2 is SYDVKM.

This clonotype came up many times. The V gene is TRBV28, the J gene TRBJ2-7; D is unclear. Trimming took 8 bases from V and 3 from J, leaving 14 bases between them. Germline lookup yields CDR1 MDHEN and CDR2 SYDVKM. The CDR3 spans 13 residues. CDR3 sequence: CASSTIHLYEQYF. DNA for the CDR3: TGTGCCAGCTCGACGATTCATCTCTACGAGCAGTACTTC.

This clonotype showed up many times. The chain employs TRBV6-2 or TRBV6-3 and TRBJ2-7, with a possible D match to TRBD2 (5 bases). V dropped 4 bases and J dropped 3 bases, with 7 bases sitting between them. The V gene's germline CDR1 is MNHEY and CDR2 SVGEGT. The CDR3 is 12 amino acids. CDR3 DNA sequence: TGTGCCAGCAGTTTCGGGAACTACGAGCAGTACTTC. Translated, it gives CASSFGNYEQYF.

This clonotype appeared many times. This sequence joins TRBV9 and TRBJ2-5, with 9 positions matching TRBD2. V gave up 0 bases and J gave up 1 base; unmatched junction bases: 4. Germline CDR1 and CDR2: SGDLS and YYNGEE. CDR3 length: 16 amino acids. Here the CDR3 reads CASSVAAGGTQETQYF. The CDR3 bases are TGTGCCAGCAGCGTAGCCGCGGGGGGGACCCAAGAGACCCAGTACTTC.

The sample holds many counts of this clonotype. The rearrangement joins TRBV10-3 to TRBJ2-5, with a tentative D call TRBD2 (5 bases). The CDR3 contains 13 residues. The V gene's germline CDR1 is ENHRY and CDR2 SYGVKD. V shed 3 bases and J shed 7 bases, with 12 bases lying between them. CDR3 coding DNA: TGTGCCATCAGTGAACCGGGATTGGGGACCCAGTACTTC. As protein: CAISEPGLGTQYF.

This clonotype was seen repeatedly, ten times or more. This chain uses TRBV9 with TRBJ2-2; perhaps TRBD2 as D (5 bases). Trimming pared 0 bases from V and 1 base from J, leaving 13 bases between. This CDR3 has 17 amino acids. Germline loops: CDR1 SGDLS, CDR2 YYNGEE. Here the CDR3 DNA reads TGTGCCAGCAGCGTAGATGGAGCTAGCAGGAACACCGGGGAGCTGTTTTTT. Amino acids: CASSVDGASRNTGELFF.

This clonotype was counted ten times or more. The chain employs TRBV20-1 and TRBJ2-5; D might be TRBD2 (6 bases). V was clipped by 3 bases and J by 4 bases, with 18 bases between them. This CDR3 has 15 residues. Germline CDR1 and CDR2: DFQATT and SNEGSKA (reference sequence). CDR3 sequence: CSASGDSRAGETQYF. The CDR3, as DNA: TGCAGTGCTAGCGGGGACTCGAGGGCCGGAGAGACCCAGTACTTC.

In this sample, this clonotype turned up many times. This chain uses TRBV6-4 with TRBJ1-1; D unclear. This CDR3 is built from 17 residues. From germline, CDR1 is MRHNA and CDR2 SNTAGT. V gave up 7 bases and J gave up 1 base, with 22 bases separating them. The CDR3 spells CASTPALTTGKNTEAFF. The CDR3 nucleotides read TGTGCCAGCACCCCCGCCCTTACCACGGGGAAGAACACTGAAGCTTTCTTT.

This clonotype was counted many times. V and J are TRBV12-3 or TRBV12-4 and TRBJ2-7; D may match TRBD1 or TRBD2 (5 bases each). V was cut by 6 bases and J by 2 bases, with 14 bases left in between. The length of the CDR3 is 14 residues. CDR3 loop: CASSRTGQTYEQYF. As DNA, the CDR3 is TGTGCCAGCAGCAGGACGGGGCAAACCTACGAGCAGTACTTC.

This clonotype was recorded at least ten times. The DNA of the CDR3 is TGTGCCAGCAGTACAGGTCGGAATTCACCCCTCCACTTT. Amino acids: CASSTGRNSPLHF. This sequence joins TRBV13 and TRBJ1-6, with a weak D call TRBD1 (5 bases). The CDR3 has 13 amino acids. Germline CDR1 is PRHDT and CDR2 is FYEKMQ (reference sequence). Trimming cost V 6 bases and J 7 bases, with 10 bases left between them.

This clonotype was counted many times. This chain links TRBV3-1 with TRBJ2-7; D is unresolved. The CDR3 consists of 14 residues. Germline-derived CDR1 and CDR2 are LGHDT and YNNKEL (reference sequence). Trimming took 2 bases from V and 7 from J, leaving 15 bases between them. The DNA for the CDR3 is TGTGCCAGCAGCCAACGGGCAGGTCTGGAGGAGCAGTACTTC. It codes for CASSQRAGLEEQYF.

This clonotype has a count of ten or more. The genes are TRBV11-1 and TRBJ2-2; 10 nucleotides line up with TRBD2. The V gene end was trimmed by 5 bases and the J gene end by 4 bases; junction bases not matched to a gene: 4. This CDR3 comprises 15 residues. Germline V gene lookup returns CDR1 SGHAT and CDR2 FQDESV (reference sequence). In DNA, the CDR3 is TGTGCCAGCAGCCCAAGCGGGGGGGCCACCGGGGAGCTGTTTTTT. It specifies CASSPSGGATGELFF. The whole variable domain, filled in from reference TRBV11-1 and TRBJ2-2, reads EAEVAQSPRYKITEKSQAVAFWCDPISGHATLYWYRQILGQGPELLVQFQDESVVDDSQLPKDRFSAERLKGVDSTLKIQPAELGDSAMYLCASSPSGGATGELFFGEGSRLTVL.

This clonotype showed up many times. J is TRBJ2-7 and V is TRBV24-1; D gene ambiguous. Between the trimmed V and J ends, which lost 4 bases and 6 bases, there was a span of 15 bases. The V gene's germline CDR1 is KGHDR and CDR2 SFDVKD. The CDR3 covers 14 residues. The CDR3 DNA reads as TGTGCCACCAGTGACCCTCCCCCGGGTGGCGAGCAGTACTTC. It specifies CATSDPPPGGEQYF.

At least ten counts were recorded for this clonotype. V gene TRBV4-1 combines with J gene TRBJ1-5, with 7 positions matching TRBD1. V lost 4 bases and J lost 1; bases outside the gene matches: 10. The CDR3 covers 17 residues. CDR1 is MGHRA and CDR2 is YSYEKL in the germline V gene. CDR3 sequence reads: CASSLSLTGTSNQPQHF. The DNA for the CDR3 is TGCGCCAGCAGCCTAAGCCTGACAGGGACAAGCAATCAGCCCCAGCATTTT.

This chain joins TRBV10-3 and TRBJ2-2, with D perhaps given as TRBD1 or TRBD2 (5 bases each). Per the germline V gene, CDR1 is ENHRY and CDR2 is SYGVKD. Trimming shortened V by 10 bases and J by 6 bases, and 21 bases separated the two germline ends. There are 15 residues in the CDR3. CDR3 DNA: TGTGCCACCAAACGCGAGGGCTTAGGGGCCGGGGAGCTGTTTTTT. Translating gives CATKREGLGAGELFF.

The sample holds many counts of this clonotype. The chain carries TRBV12-3 or TRBV12-4 and TRBJ2-2; a weak D match, TRBD2 (5 bases). The V gene lost 7 bases and the J gene lost 6 bases, with 18 bases spanning the gap. This CDR3 spans 15 amino acids. CDR3 in DNA: TGTGCCAGCACCCCCCCGACTGGGCGGGCCGGGGAGCTGTTTTTT. Residues: CASTPPTGRAGELFF.

The table lists this clonotype with many counts. The gene calls are TRBV12-3 or TRBV12-4 and TRBJ2-7; possible D gene TRBD2, 5 bases. This CDR3 is 13 amino acids long. V lost 5 bases to trimming and J lost 4 bases, with 12 bases between them. The CDR3, as DNA: TGTGCCAGCAGTCCCCGGGAAGCTTACGAGCAGTACTTC. This gives the protein CASSPREAYEQYF.